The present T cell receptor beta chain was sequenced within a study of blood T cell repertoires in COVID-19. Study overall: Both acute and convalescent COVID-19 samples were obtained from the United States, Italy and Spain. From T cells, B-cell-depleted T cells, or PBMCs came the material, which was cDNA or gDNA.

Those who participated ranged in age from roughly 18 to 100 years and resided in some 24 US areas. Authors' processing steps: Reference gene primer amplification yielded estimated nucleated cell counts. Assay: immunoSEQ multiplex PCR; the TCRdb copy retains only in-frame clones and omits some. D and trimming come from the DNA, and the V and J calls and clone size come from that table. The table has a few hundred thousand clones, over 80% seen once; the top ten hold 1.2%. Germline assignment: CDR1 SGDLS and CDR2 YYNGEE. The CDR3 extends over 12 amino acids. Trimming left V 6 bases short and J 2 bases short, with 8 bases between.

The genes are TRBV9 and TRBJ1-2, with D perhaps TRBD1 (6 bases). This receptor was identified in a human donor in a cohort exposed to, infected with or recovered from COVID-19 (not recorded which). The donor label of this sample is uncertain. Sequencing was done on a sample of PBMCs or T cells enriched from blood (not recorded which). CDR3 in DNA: TGTGCCAGCACGGGGACAAACTATGGCTACACCTTC. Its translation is CASTGTNYGYTF. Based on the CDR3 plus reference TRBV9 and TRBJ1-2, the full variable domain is DSGVTQTPKHLITATGQRVTLRCSPRSGDLSVYWYQQSLDQGLQFLIQYYNGEERAKGNILERFSAQQFPDLHSELNLSSLELGDSALYFCASTGTNYGYTFGSGTRLTVV.